This passage covers 4 T cell receptor beta chains from one sample sequenced in a study of tumor-infiltrating lymphocytes in primary liver carcinoma. Production of TCR beta cDNA used around 0.45 ug total RNA together with a constant-region primer. Construction of TCR beta libraries relied on three successive nested multiplex PCR rounds employing slightly modified ARM-PCR. Two initial PCR rounds of about 10 cycles each paired TRBV1-TRBV30 forward primers with a C-beta reverse primer. TCRdb reprocessed the multiplex PCR reads with MiXCR, giving one entry per CDR3 protein. Of almost 200,000 distinct CDR3 sequences in the sample, about 65% were seen once. Unsorted whole blood served as the source of blood RNA, and germline DNA was extracted as well. Sequenced sample: peripheral blood. These receptors all come from an older woman with primary liver carcinoma and hepatitis B virus infection.

Of note for this clonotype: One end of the junction fails to match germline, which may point to a read error. V and J are TRBV6-5 and TRBJ1-2; no reliable D call. The V gene's germline CDR1 is MNHEY and CDR2 SVGAGI. CDR3 length: 16 amino acids. The CDR3 bases are TGTGCCAGCAGCGTGATCCGGACGGGCGGATCCTATGACTACACCTTC. Its translation: CASSVIRTGGSYDYTF.

Points on this clonotype: Given a much more abundant clone one base away, this may be a read error. The rearrangement uses TRBV10-2 and TRBJ1-2; perhaps TRBD1 as D (5 bases). The germline gives CDR1 WSHSY, CDR2 SAAADI. CDR3 length: 13 amino acids. The CDR3 nucleotides read TGCGCCAGCAGTGTTGGGACGGATAGTGGCTACATCTTC. It translates to CASSVGTDSGYIF.

This clonotype was observed a handful of times. This rearrangement joins TRBV30 to TRBJ2-5, with 7 bases fitting TRBD1. V lost 4 bases to trimming and J lost 1 base; unmatched junction nucleotides: 3. Germline-derived CDR1 and CDR2 are GTSNPN and SVGIG (reference sequence). The CDR3 totals 13 residues. The CDR3 nucleotides read TGTGCCTGGAACAGGGGCTCCCAAGAGACCCAGTACTTC. Amino acid sequence: CAWNRGSQETQYF.

Points on this clonotype: It may be a read error: a sequence one base away is much more abundant. This is likely a read error, given that the CDR3 carries no conserved phenylalanine or tryptophan at its end. The chain has TRBV6-1 and TRBJ1-6, with D possibly being TRBD1 (5 bases). Germline CDR1 is MNHNS and CDR2 is SASEGT. The V end lost 2 bases, the J end lost 7 bases, and 15 bases lay between the germline ends. The CDR3 contains 16 residues. The CDR3 here is CASSERGRQGNSPLHI. In DNA, the CDR3 is TGTGCCAGCAGTGAAAGGGGACGGCAGGGAAATTCACCCCTCCACATT.